The rows below give T cell receptor beta chains drawn from one sample of a study of Ad26.COV2.S vaccination and SARS-CoV-2 variants. Clones were sequenced by immunoSEQ multiplex PCR, and TCRdb holds only the in-frame ones, with some missing. The table lists roughly 420,000 clones, 89% of them singletons. The material sequenced was peripheral blood, taken in a trial of Ad26.COV2.S vaccine versus placebo. The receptors originated from a person aged 18 to 65 who received the Ad26.COV2.S COVID-19 vaccine or a placebo. CDR3s include the opening cysteine and the closing phenylalanine or tryptophan. D genes are given only for firm matches. Some rows have no size entry. The others give once, few or many, or a class for an expanded clone.

CASSRQGQDGGYTF	TGTGCCAGCAGTAGACAGGGTCAAGACGGAGGCTACACCTTC	TRBD1	few	TRBV6-2/TRBV6-3	TRBJ1-2
CASSFEVTDTQYF	TGCGCCAGCAGCTTCGAGGTCACAGATACGCAGTATTTT	NA	NA	TRBV5-1	TRBJ2-3
CATLFQGTDTQYF	TGTGCCACCTTATTCCAGGGCACAGATACGCAGTATTTT	NA	NA	TRBV15	TRBJ2-3
CASSLGTGAYEQYF	TGTGCCAGCAGCCTGGGGACAGGGGCCTACGAGCAGTACTTC	TRBD1	NA	TRBV7-2	TRBJ2-7
CASSLDQYNSPLHF	TGTGCCAGCAGCTTGGATCAATATAATTCACCCCTCCACTTT	NA	few	TRBV5-4	TRBJ1-6
CASRQGFEQPQHF	TGCGCCAGCAGACAGGGTTTTGAGCAGCCCCAGCATTTT	NA	few	TRBV5-1	TRBJ1-5
CASQRRGLETQYF	TGTGCCAGCCAGCGACGGGGTCTGGAGACCCAGTACTTC	NA	NA	TRBV11-3	TRBJ2-5
CASSYMPADSGNTIYF	TGTGCCAGCAGTTACATGCCGGCAGACTCTGGAAACACCATATATTTT	NA	NA	TRBV6-6	TRBJ1-3
CASSEGGDQPQHF	TGTGCCAGCAGTGAAGGGGGAGATCAGCCCCAGCATTTT	NA	NA	TRBV7-9	TRBJ1-5
CASSSKGQTNEKLFF	TGTGCCAGCAGCAGCAAGGGACAGACTAATGAAAAACTGTTTTTT	TRBD1	NA	TRBV9	TRBJ1-4
CASSLGSGDGSPLHF	TGCGCCAGCAGCTTGGGGTCAGGGGATGGTTCACCCCTCCACTTT	NA	once	TRBV5-1	TRBJ1-6
CASSLDGPLDTQYF	TGTGCCAGCAGCCTAGACGGACCTCTAGATACGCAGTATTTT	NA	NA	TRBV9	TRBJ2-3
CASSLVAENQPQHF	TGTGCCAGCAGCTTGGTTGCAGAGAATCAGCCCCAGCATTTT	NA	NA	TRBV5-8	TRBJ1-5
CASSQDLARVENYGYTF	TGTGCCAGCAGCCAAGATTTAGCGAGGGTGGAAAACTATGGCTACACCTTC	NA	NA	TRBV4-2	TRBJ1-2
CASSMRGAPRQPQHF	TGTGCCAGTAGTATGCGGGGGGCTCCCAGGCAGCCCCAGCATTTT	NA	NA	TRBV19	TRBJ1-5
CASSQPLDRGRRGYTF	TGCGCCAGCAGCCAGCCCCTGGACAGGGGGCGGAGAGGCTACACCTTC	TRBD1	once	TRBV4-1	TRBJ1-2
CASSPDSFNEQFF	TGTGCCAGCAGCCCGGACAGCTTCAATGAGCAGTTCTTC	NA	NA	TRBV7-6	TRBJ2-1
CASSLSGEETQYF	TGTGCCAGCAGTTTATCAGGGGAAGAGACCCAGTACTTC	NA	NA	TRBV28	TRBJ2-5
CASSTGTSANNEQFF	TGTGCCAGCAGCACCGGGACTAGCGCTAACAATGAGCAGTTCTTC	TRBD2	once	TRBV7-3	TRBJ2-1
CASSQLNFYTQYF	TGTGCCAGCAGCCAGCTCAATTTCTATACGCAGTATTTT	NA	NA	TRBV3-1/TRBV3-2	TRBJ2-3
CASRSGTVTEAFF	TGCGCCAGCAGGTCAGGGACGGTCACTGAAGCTTTCTTT	NA	NA	TRBV5-1	TRBJ1-1
CASSTGQGNTEAFF	TGTGCCAGTAGTACCGGGCAGGGGAACACTGAAGCTTTCTTT	NA	NA	TRBV19	TRBJ1-1